Listed here is a single TCR beta chain. Its specificity is not known. A read error may account for a junction end that differs from germline. The data were taken from a study of CD8+ T cells in alopecia areata. In each case, RNA was isolated and then reverse transcribed into cDNA as the sequencing template. Produced via immunoSEQ multiplex PCR; TCRdb's table is partial and in-frame only. The table has around 140,000 clones, roughly nine tenths seen once; the top ten hold 13%. The study, taken as a whole, reports: In scalp and blood during tofacitinib, many expanded lesional clones persisted. Clonality was higher in lesional than normal scalp, especially in alopecia totalis/universalis.

Treatment meaning: oral pan-JAK inhibitor, 5-10 mg twice daily. Researchers took lesional scalp punch biopsies and peripheral blood from people who were alopecia areata patients. The sorting of PBMCs gave CD4+ and CD8+ T cells. Per germline, CDR1 SEHNR and CDR2 FQNEAQ (reference sequence). CDR3 length: 15 residues. The receptor's source is a human donor with alopecia areata. V gene TRBV7-9 combines with J gene TRBJ2-5; 9 bases line up with TRBD2. Sequenced material: CD8+ T cells sorted from blood, taken at week 4, from a patient treated with tofacitinib. As DNA, the CDR3 is TGTGCCAGCAGCCTAGCGGGGCAGTACCAAGAGACCCAGTACTTC. It encodes CASSLAGQYQETQYF. Drawing the rest from reference TRBV7-9 and TRBJ2-5, the complete variable domain is DTGVSQNPRHKITKRGQNVTFRCDPISEHNRLYWYRQTLGQGPEFLTYFQNEAQLEKSRLLSDRFSAERPKGSFSTLEIQRTEQGDSAMYLCASSLAGQYQETQYFGPGTRLLVL.